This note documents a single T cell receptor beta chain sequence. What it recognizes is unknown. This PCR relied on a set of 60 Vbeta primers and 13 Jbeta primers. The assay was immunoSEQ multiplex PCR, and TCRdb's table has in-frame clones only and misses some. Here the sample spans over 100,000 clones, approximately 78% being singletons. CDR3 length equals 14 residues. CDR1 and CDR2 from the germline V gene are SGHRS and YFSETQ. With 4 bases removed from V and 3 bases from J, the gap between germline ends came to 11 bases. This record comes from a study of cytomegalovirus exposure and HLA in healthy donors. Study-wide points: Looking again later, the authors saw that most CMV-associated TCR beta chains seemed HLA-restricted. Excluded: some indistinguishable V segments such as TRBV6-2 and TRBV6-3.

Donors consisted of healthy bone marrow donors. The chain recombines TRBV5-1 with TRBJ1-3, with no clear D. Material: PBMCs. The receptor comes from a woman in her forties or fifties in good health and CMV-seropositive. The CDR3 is CASSPSFIGNTIYF. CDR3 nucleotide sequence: TGCGCCAGCAGCCCGTCTTTTATTGGAAACACCATATATTTT.